The 31 T cell receptor beta chains presented below share a single source sample, sequenced in a study of CD8+ T cells in alopecia areata. The authors extracted RNA and reverse transcribed it into cDNA as the sequencing template. The method was immunoSEQ multiplex PCR; TCRdb's version includes in-frame clones alone and lacks a portion of them. Of some 170,000 clones listed, 59% are singletons. The specimen was CD4+ T cells sorted from blood, collected at week 0. These receptors all stem from a human donor with alopecia areata.

This clone was counted only a few times. The chain employs TRBV7-9 and TRBJ2-5; D possibly corresponds to TRBD2 (6 bases). Trimming pared 2 bases from V and 5 bases from J, leaving 15 bases between. This CDR3 is 15 amino acids long. Germline V lookup: CDR1 SEHNR, CDR2 FQNEAQ (reference sequence). CDR3 DNA sequence: TGTGCCAGCAGCTTATCGCGGGGCCCAGGGGAGACCCAGTACTTC. It translates to CASSLSRGPGETQYF.

As for this clone: Other DNA variants within this sample encode the same CDR3. The V and J genes are TRBV9 and TRBJ2-3; D unclear. V was pared by 2 bases and J by 3 bases, with 7 bases between. The CDR3 loop spans 13 amino acids. Germline CDR1 reads SGDLS; CDR2 reads YYNGEE. Here the CDR3 DNA reads TGTGCCAGCAGCGTTTCCAGGACAGATACGCAGTATTTT. It yields the protein CASSVSRTDTQYF.

The J gene is TRBJ2-1, the V gene TRBV29-1; D is ambiguous. CDR3 size: 15 residues. Looked up from germline, CDR1 is SQVTM and CDR2 is ANQGSEA. V lost 4 bases to trimming and J lost 0 bases, with 13 bases between them. CDR3 residues: CSVARRLSSYNEQFF. In DNA, the CDR3 is TGCAGCGTTGCTAGACGCCTTAGCTCCTACAATGAGCAGTTCTTC.

The chain carries TRBV6-6 and TRBJ1-2; a possible D gene is TRBD1 (5 bases). V shed 6 bases and J shed 1 base, with 12 bases lying between them. The CDR3 length is 14 residues. Germline V lookup: CDR1 MNHNY, CDR2 SVGAGI (reference sequence). The CDR3 spells CASRQTEHNYGYTF. Here the CDR3 DNA reads TGTGCCAGCAGGCAGACAGAACATAACTATGGCTACACCTTC.

This chain connects TRBV29-1 to TRBJ1-2; D not resolved. V was cut by 4 bases and J by 4 bases, with 7 bases left in between. The CDR3 has 11 amino acids. Germline CDR1 SQVTM, CDR2 ANQGSEA. CDR3 DNA sequence: TGCAGCGTTGTTCTGCGCTATGGCTACACCTTC. The encoded protein is CSVVLRYGYTF.

The V call is TRBV5-1, the J call TRBJ2-7; D is ambiguous. CDR3 size: 14 residues. Germline V gives CDR1 SGHRS, CDR2 YFSETQ. V lost 1 base and J lost 0, with 8 bases in between. Written as DNA, the CDR3 is TGCGCCAGCAGCTTGATACAGAGCTCCTACGAGCAGTACTTC. The encoded protein is CASSLIQSSYEQYF.

V gene TRBV29-1 combines with J gene TRBJ2-2; no definite D call. Germline V gives CDR1 SQVTM, CDR2 ANQGSEA. Trimming left V 7 bases short and J 0 bases short, with 12 bases between. The CDR3 spans 14 residues. The CDR3 loop is CSGAAPPNTGELFF. CDR3 nucleotide sequence: TGCAGCGGGGCCGCGCCTCCGAACACCGGGGAGCTGTTTTTT.

This clone is a singleton in its sample. V and J are TRBV7-2 and TRBJ2-7; tentative D call: TRBD2 (5 bases). Trimming pared 5 bases from V and 3 bases from J, leaving 11 bases between. Germline loops: CDR1 SGHTA, CDR2 FQGNSA. The CDR3 consists of 13 residues. The DNA of the CDR3 is TGTGCCAGCAGCAACGGGCGGGTCTACGAGCAGTACTTC. Its protein product is CASSNGRVYEQYF.

V gene TRBV25-1 combines with J gene TRBJ2-1, with 11 bases identical to TRBD2. The J segment lost 8 bases and the V segment lost 3 bases, leaving 3 bases of the junction unmatched. Germline V CDR1 and CDR2: MGHDK, SYGVNS. The CDR3 has 14 amino acids. The CDR3 DNA is TGTGCCAGCAGTGAGGGACTAGCGGTCGATGAGCAGTTCTTC. It codes for CASSEGLAVDEQFF.

The table lists this clone with many counts. The V and J genes are TRBV7-2 and TRBJ2-1; D is uncertain. CDR3 length: 13 residues. The V end was cut by 7 bases, the J end by 9 bases, with 16 bases between. Germline lookup yields CDR1 SGHTA and CDR2 FQGNSA. The CDR3 DNA follows: TGTGCCAGCAACTTTTGGATGAGTGGTGAGCAGTTCTTC. Encoded protein: CASNFWMSGEQFF.

V gene TRBV27 combines with J gene TRBJ2-3; no definite D call. This CDR3 is built from 14 residues. The V gene's germline CDR1 is MNHEY and CDR2 SMNVEV (reference sequence). The germline V and J ends were trimmed by 6 bases and 3 bases, with 13 bases remaining between them. The CDR3: CASSPLGRTDTQYF. CDR3 bases: TGTGCCAGCAGCCCGTTAGGGCGGACAGATACGCAGTATTTT.

The chain combines TRBV18 with TRBJ1-2; D perhaps matches TRBD1 (5 bases). Trimming left V 3 bases short and J 6 bases short, with 14 bases between. CDR3 length: 14 residues. In germline, CDR1 is KGHSH, CDR2 LQKENI. The CDR3 DNA sequence: TGTGCCAGCTCACCTCCCACAGGCAACAATGGCTACACCTTC. Residues: CASSPPTGNNGYTF.

As concerns this clone: The same CDR3 arises from other DNA sequences in this sample as well. The CDR3 is CSVEGLTTDTQYF. CDR3 coding DNA: TGCAGCGTTGAAGGACTAACCACAGATACGCAGTATTTT. This chain connects TRBV29-1 to TRBJ2-3, with D maybe TRBD2 (5 bases). In germline, CDR1 is SQVTM, CDR2 ANQGSEA. The CDR3 has 13 residues. Trimming took off 1 base at V and 2 bases at J, with 7 bases between the two ends.

The genes are TRBV5-4 and TRBJ2-5; no firm D call. Germline V gene lookup returns CDR1 SGHNT and CDR2 YYREEE (reference sequence). V lost 1 base and J lost 5, with 18 bases in between. The CDR3 length is 16 residues. CDR3 residues: CASSLQPLGLGETQYF. Here the CDR3 DNA reads TGTGCCAGCAGCTTGCAGCCGTTGGGCCTGGGGGAGACCCAGTACTTC.

This chain joins TRBV29-1 and TRBJ2-1; D remains unclear. Germline assignment: CDR1 SQVTM and CDR2 ANQGSEA. Trimming left V 4 bases short and J 7 bases short, with 8 bases between. This CDR3 is 11 amino acids long. The CDR3 DNA follows: TGCAGCGTTGTTCTGGTAAATGAGCAGTTCTTC. This codes for CSVVLVNEQFF.

This chain links TRBV7-2 with TRBJ2-3; 10 nucleotides match TRBD2. CDR1 and CDR2 from the germline V gene are SGHTA and FQGNSA. The V segment lost 5 bases and the J segment 4 bases; nucleotides outside the gene matches: 9. This CDR3 has 16 amino acids. In DNA, the CDR3 is TGTGCCAGCAGCCAGGGGGGACTAGCGAGGCCAGATACGCAGTATTTT. Translated: CASSQGGLARPDTQYF.

The rearrangement links TRBV2 to TRBJ2-5; D is unclear. The CDR3 extends over 13 amino acids. Germline CDR1 is SNHLY and CDR2 is FYNNEI. V was trimmed by 4 bases and J by 7 bases, leaving 13 bases between them. CDR3 bases: TGTGCCAGCAGTGGCGGTCTAGATCTGACCCAGTACTTC. Amino acid sequence: CASSGGLDLTQYF.

The chain combines TRBV2 with TRBJ1-5; D might be TRBD1 (6 bases). The germline CDR1 and CDR2 sequences are SNHLY and FYNNEI. This CDR3 has 13 amino acids. The V end lost 4 bases, the J end lost 3 bases, and 7 bases lay between the germline ends. CDR3 protein: CASSGDNNQPQHF. CDR3 nucleotide sequence: TGTGCCAGCAGTGGGGACAACAATCAGCCCCAGCATTTT.

This chain uses TRBV5-1 with TRBJ2-1; D is ambiguous. In germline, CDR1 is SGHRS, CDR2 YFSETQ. The CDR3 length is 13 residues. V was cut by 1 base and J by 8 bases, with 10 bases left in between. DNA of the CDR3: TGCGCCAGCAGCTTGAGCCCCAACGATGAGCAGTTCTTC. Protein sequence: CASSLSPNDEQFF.

This clone was seen only a few times. This sequence joins TRBV30 and TRBJ2-7, with D maybe TRBD1 (6 bases). The germline V gene has CDR1 GTSNPN and CDR2 SVGIG (reference sequence). V shed 3 bases and J shed 6 bases, with 27 bases lying between them. The CDR3 is 17 residues long. The CDR3 is CAWREKQTGTRGSEQYF. CDR3 coding DNA: TGTGCCTGGAGGGAGAAACAGACCGGGACAAGGGGGTCCGAGCAGTACTTC.

The chain has TRBV30 and TRBJ2-7, with D possibly being TRBD1 (5 bases). The ends were cut back, 7 bases at V and 0 bases at J, with 13 bases in the middle. The germline CDR1 and CDR2 sequences are GTSNPN and SVGIG (reference sequence). This CDR3 spans 13 amino acids. CDR3 DNA sequence: TGTGCCTCCCGGACAAAAAGCTCCTACGAGCAGTACTTC. It encodes CASRTKSSYEQYF. Drawing the rest from reference TRBV30 and TRBJ2-7, the complete variable domain is SQTIHQWPATLVQPVGSPLSLECTVEGTSNPNLYWYRQAAGRGLQLLFYSVGIGQISSEVPQNLSASRPQDRQFILSSKKLLLSDSGFYLCASRTKSSYEQYFGPGTRLTVT.

The rearrangement joins TRBV29-1 to TRBJ1-1; the D gene is possibly TRBD1 (5 bases). CDR3 length: 12 residues. The germline V gene has CDR1 SQVTM and CDR2 ANQGSEA. V was trimmed by 4 bases and J by 1 base, leaving 7 bases between them. CDR3 protein: CSVVDTNTEAFF. For the CDR3, the DNA is TGCAGCGTTGTGGACACGAACACTGAAGCTTTCTTT.

The genes are TRBV13 and TRBJ1-3, with D unclear. The germline gives CDR1 PRHDT, CDR2 FYEKMQ (reference sequence). The CDR3 loop spans 13 amino acids. V was trimmed by 5 bases and J by 11 bases, leaving 16 bases between them. CDR3 protein: CASSLRESKSIYF. The CDR3 region has the DNA TGTGCCAGCAGCCTTCGGGAGTCTAAGTCCATATATTTT.

This clone was seen only a few times. The chain employs TRBV6-5 and TRBJ2-7, with TRBD1 matching 9 bases. The trim removed 10 bases at V and 4 bases at J, leaving 5 bases unmatched. Germline CDR1 is MNHEY and CDR2 is SVGAGI. The CDR3 spans 12 residues. CDR3 sequence: CAIGQGKYEQYF. In DNA, the CDR3 is TGTGCCATCGGACAGGGGAAGTACGAGCAGTACTTC.

The chain joins TRBV25-1 to TRBJ2-5, with TRBD1 matching over 7 bases. The CDR3 has 14 amino acids. V trimming: 6 bases; J trimming: 2 bases; junction bases outside the gene matches: 6. Germline CDR1 reads MGHDK; CDR2 reads SYGVNS. In DNA form, the CDR3 reads TGTGCCAGCAGACACAGGGGCGGGCAAGAGACCCAGTACTTC. This codes for CASRHRGGQETQYF.

The genes are TRBV30 and TRBJ1-2, with TRBD1 matching over 8 bases. The CDR3 runs 12 residues. CDR1 and CDR2 (germline): GTSNPN, SVGIG (reference sequence). J lost 7 bases, V lost 6 bases, and 7 bases had no gene match. DNA for the CDR3: TGTGCCTGCCTCATCGGGACAGGTGGCTACACCTTC. It translates to CACLIGTGGYTF.

This chain connects TRBV4-1 to TRBJ2-5; 9 bases map to TRBD1. V trimming: 3 bases; J trimming: 4 bases; junction bases outside the gene matches: 6. CDR3 size: 15 residues. Germline V gene sequence: CDR1 MGHRA, CDR2 YSYEKL. The CDR3 here is CASSHPGQGSETQYF. CDR3 in DNA: TGCGCCAGCAGCCATCCGGGACAGGGTTCAGAGACCCAGTACTTC.

The chain is built from TRBV2 and TRBJ2-3; 8 bases are shared with TRBD2. This CDR3 has 12 amino acids. The germline V gene has CDR1 SNHLY and CDR2 FYNNEI. After removal of 10 bases from V and 3 bases from J, the junction contained 3 bases not matched to a gene. CDR3 sequence (DNA): TGTGCCACAGCGGGGGATACAGATACGCAGTATTTT. This codes for CATAGDTDTQYF. Full variable domain (remainder filled in from reference TRBV2 and TRBJ2-3): EPEVTQTPSHQVTQMGQEVILRCVPISNHLYFYWYRQILGQKVEFLVSFYNNEISEKSEIFDDQFSVERPDGSNFTLKIRSTKLEDSAMYFCATAGDTDTQYFGPGTRLTVL.

This clone was observed a few times. The rearrangement joins TRBV4-2 to TRBJ1-6; tentative D call: TRBD1 (5 bases). The germline V and J ends were trimmed by 0 bases and 11 bases, with 17 bases remaining between them. The CDR3 has 16 amino acids. Germline loops: CDR1 LGHNA, CDR2 YNFKEQ. CDR3 sequence: CASSQEVIAGNPPLHF. The DNA of the CDR3 is TGTGCCAGCAGCCAAGAGGTCATTGCAGGGAATCCACCCCTCCACTTT.

The chain employs TRBV19 and TRBJ2-2; a weak D match, TRBD1 (5 bases). The V end was cut by 5 bases, the J end by 15 bases, with 13 bases between. The length of the CDR3 is 11 residues. Germline V gene sequence: CDR1 LNHDA, CDR2 SQIVND (reference sequence). The DNA for the CDR3 is TGTGCCAGTAGTCCTCGACAGTGGGTGTTTTTT. Its translation: CASSPRQWVFF.

The rearrangement joins TRBV9 to TRBJ1-5; D gene unclear. CDR3 length: 13 residues. The V end lost 3 bases, the J end lost 8 bases, and 12 bases lay between the germline ends. Germline values: CDR1 SGDLS, CDR2 YYNGEE. The CDR3 nucleotides are TGTGCCAGCAGCGATATCCCCGGGGAGCCCCAGCATTTT. Its translation is CASSDIPGEPQHF.